This T cell receptor beta chain appears in the sequencing data of a study of shared clonotypes between healthy human individuals. Across the whole study: Per donor, three plates held CD4 naive cells, three held CD4 memory, two held CD8 naive and one held CD8 memory. Study-wide points: Investigators collected only blood, and repertoires in tissues likely differ.

In the case of this clone: No antigen is known for it.

CDR1 is SGHTS, CDR2 YDEGEE, per germline. V lost 6 bases and J 1 base, leaving 16 bases between the germline ends. The CDR3 is 15 amino acids. A CD45RA-negative memory subset and a CD45RA+ naive subset were separated from the CD4+ cells. Replicate sorted-subset PCRs were loaded with roughly 200 ng DNA, 30,000 or so T cell genomes. Measured with immunoSEQ multiplex PCR; TCRdb has only the in-frame clones, and not every one. The repertoire holds around 2.1 million clones, with approximately 96% as singletons. The chain couples TRBV5-8 to TRBJ1-1; D unclear. The sequenced sample consisted of naive CD4+ T cells sorted from blood. Subset described: CD45RA+ positively selected. The sequence derives from a man younger than 35 in good health. The CDR3 reads CASTLLSTKNTEAFF. CDR3 bases: TGTGCCAGCACCCTTTTAAGCACAAAGAACACTGAAGCTTTCTTT.